This TCR beta chain was recovered during a study of T cell changes during pregnancy in multiple sclerosis. This clone was found once. Losses at the gene ends were 3 bases for V and 9 bases for J; bases not matched to a gene: 8. The CDR3 spans 16 residues. Germline CDR1 is SNHLY and CDR2 is FYNNEI. This table comes from immunoSEQ multiplex PCR, and its TCRdb copy is limited to in-frame clones, with some not included. Altogether 8,500 to 13,000 clones are present, approximately 90% being singletons, with the ten largest covering roughly 4.6%. The input for sequencing was CD8+ T cells from peripheral blood mononuclear cells, taken in the first trimester of pregnancy. The chain couples TRBV2 to TRBJ2-1; 13 positions match TRBD2. The TCR was taken from a female donor in good health, enrolled as a control in a pregnancy study. DNA of the CDR3: TGTGCCAGCAGTGACCCCACTAGCGGGGGGGCTTTTGAGCAGTTCTTC. Translating it yields CASSDPTSGGAFEQFF.